The rows below give T cell receptor beta chains drawn from one sample of a study of OX40 agonist ivuxolimab in advanced cancers. TCRdb's copy holds only in-frame clones and misses some; the assay was immunoSEQ multiplex PCR. The sample has 15,000 or so clones; roughly 78% are singletons. This sample comprised CD4+ or CD8+ T cells sorted from blood, obtained in a trial of the OX40 agonist ivuxolimab. These receptors originate from an adult with an advanced solid tumor such as melanoma, head and neck, liver or kidney cancer. Both conserved end residues are part of each CDR3. Fields, in order: J gene, V gene, clone size, D gene, CDR3 length, CDR3 DNA, CDR3 protein. A D gene is named only where the DNA matches it firmly. Size tells how often a clone was seen (once, few, many) or the class of an expanded clone, and some rows leave it out.

j_call: TRBJ2-1; v_call: TRBV19; clone_size: once; d_call: TRBD1; cdr3_length: 16; cdr3_nt: TGTGCCAGTAGTGTACCGGGACAGGGGTATCCCAATGAGCAGTTCTTC; cdr3_aa: CASSVPGQGYPNEQFF
j_call: TRBJ2-1; v_call: TRBV10-3; clone_size: large; d_call: TRBD2; cdr3_length: 15; cdr3_nt: TGTGCCATCAGTGATCCGGGACTAGCCTACAATGAGCAGTTCTTC; cdr3_aa: CAISDPGLAYNEQFF
j_call: TRBJ2-3; v_call: TRBV9; clone_size: .; d_call: .; cdr3_length: 13; cdr3_nt: TGTGCCAGCAGCGTAGGTAACGGAGATACGCAGTATTTT; cdr3_aa: CASSVGNGDTQYF
j_call: TRBJ2-3; v_call: TRBV30; clone_size: .; d_call: TRBD1; cdr3_length: 14; cdr3_nt: TGTGCCTGGAGTGGGACAGGTAGCACAGATACGCAGTATTTT; cdr3_aa: CAWSGTGSTDTQYF
j_call: TRBJ1-3; v_call: TRBV28; clone_size: .; d_call: .; cdr3_length: 15; cdr3_nt: TGTGCCAGCAGTTCCGGTATTAGGGCTGGAAACACCATATATTTT; cdr3_aa: CASSSGIRAGNTIYF
j_call: TRBJ1-1; v_call: TRBV18; clone_size: large; d_call: TRBD1; cdr3_length: 15; cdr3_nt: TGTGCCAGCTCACCCGGGCAGGGGGAGATACCAGAAGCTTTCTTT; cdr3_aa: CASSPGQGEIPEAFF
j_call: TRBJ2-5; v_call: TRBV11-3; clone_size: .; d_call: .; cdr3_length: 14; cdr3_nt: TGTGCCAGCAGCTTCGGGACAAACGAAGAGACCCAGTACTTC; cdr3_aa: CASSFGTNEETQYF
j_call: TRBJ2-7; v_call: TRBV6-4; clone_size: .; d_call: .; cdr3_length: 15; cdr3_nt: TGTGCCAGCAGTGACTCCCGGGAACAGAACTACGAGCAGTACTTC; cdr3_aa: CASSDSREQNYEQYF
j_call: TRBJ2-7; v_call: TRBV19; clone_size: .; d_call: TRBD1; cdr3_length: 15; cdr3_nt: TGTGCCAGTAGTCCCTCCGACAGGGGGTCCTACGAGCAGTACTTC; cdr3_aa: CASSPSDRGSYEQYF
j_call: TRBJ1-2; v_call: TRBV4-1; clone_size: .; d_call: .; cdr3_length: 15; cdr3_nt: TGCGCCAGCAGCCAGGGACCCGAGGGAAACTATGGCTACACCTTC; cdr3_aa: CASSQGPEGNYGYTF
j_call: TRBJ1-2; v_call: TRBV27; clone_size: .; d_call: .; cdr3_length: 15; cdr3_nt: TGTGCCAGCAGTTTAACGGCAGTTTTTAACTATGGCTACACCTTC; cdr3_aa: CASSLTAVFNYGYTF
j_call: TRBJ1-1; v_call: TRBV9; clone_size: .; d_call: TRBD1; cdr3_length: 15; cdr3_nt: TGTGCCAGCAGCCCAGGGGGGGGATTGAACACTGAAGCTTTCTTT; cdr3_aa: CASSPGGGLNTEAFF
j_call: TRBJ2-7; v_call: TRBV5-6; clone_size: .; d_call: .; cdr3_length: 12; cdr3_nt: TGTGCCAGCAGCGCGGATCCCTACGAGCAGTACTTC; cdr3_aa: CASSADPYEQYF
j_call: TRBJ2-7; v_call: TRBV9; clone_size: .; d_call: TRBD2; cdr3_length: 14; cdr3_nt: TGTGCCAGCAGCGGTCTAGCGGGTGACTACGAGCAGTACTTC; cdr3_aa: CASSGLAGDYEQYF
j_call: TRBJ1-1; v_call: TRBV9; clone_size: .; d_call: .; cdr3_length: 14; cdr3_nt: TGTGCCAGCAGCGCCTTGCAAAGTAACACTGAAGCTTTCTTT; cdr3_aa: CASSALQSNTEAFF
j_call: TRBJ1-2; v_call: TRBV7-9; clone_size: once; d_call: .; cdr3_length: 12; cdr3_nt: TGTGCCAGCAGCACCGGTATGAAGGGGTCATTCTTC; cdr3_aa: CASSTGMKGSFF
j_call: TRBJ2-2; v_call: TRBV19; clone_size: medium-sized; d_call: TRBD1; cdr3_length: 15; cdr3_nt: TGTGCCAGTACTATAGGGACAGGGAACACCGGGGAGCTGTTTTTT; cdr3_aa: CASTIGTGNTGELFF
j_call: TRBJ2-3; v_call: TRBV4-2; clone_size: .; d_call: TRBD2; cdr3_length: 15; cdr3_nt: TGTGCCAGCAGCCAAGATGCGGGGGACACAGATACGCAGTATTTT; cdr3_aa: CASSQDAGDTDTQYF
j_call: TRBJ2-7; v_call: TRBV28; clone_size: .; d_call: TRBD2; cdr3_length: 19; cdr3_nt: TGTGCCAGCAGTTTTATTATTGGTTATCAGCGGGGGGACTCCTACGAGCAGTACTTC; cdr3_aa: CASSFIIGYQRGDSYEQYF
j_call: TRBJ2-3; v_call: TRBV23-1; clone_size: .; d_call: TRBD1; cdr3_length: 15; cdr3_nt: TGCGCCAGCAGTCAAGACAGGGGAGCCACAGATACGCAGTATTTT; cdr3_aa: CASSQDRGATDTQYF
j_call: TRBJ2-3; v_call: TRBV10-3; clone_size: .; d_call: .; cdr3_length: 14; cdr3_nt: TGTGCCATCAGTGAAGAGGGAAACACAGATACGCAGTATTTT; cdr3_aa: CAISEEGNTDTQYF
j_call: TRBJ1-4; v_call: TRBV4-1; clone_size: .; d_call: TRBD1; cdr3_length: 14; cdr3_nt: TGCGCCAGCAGCCTCGACAGGGCGGATGAAAAACTGTTTTTT; cdr3_aa: CASSLDRADEKLFF
j_call: TRBJ2-7; v_call: TRBV27; clone_size: .; d_call: .; cdr3_length: 14; cdr3_nt: TGTGCCAGCAGTCGATCGGGACCGAGCTACGAGCAGTACTTC; cdr3_aa: CASSRSGPSYEQYF
j_call: TRBJ1-4; v_call: TRBV7-2; clone_size: .; d_call: .; cdr3_length: 16; cdr3_nt: TGTGCCAGCAGCTTAGTAAGCCAGGTTAGGGCTGAAAAACTGTTTTTT; cdr3_aa: CASSLVSQVRAEKLFF
j_call: TRBJ2-3; v_call: TRBV30; clone_size: .; d_call: .; cdr3_length: 13; cdr3_nt: TGTGCCGGTAGAAGGGACAGCACAGATACGCAGTATTTT; cdr3_aa: CAGRRDSTDTQYF
j_call: TRBJ1-1; v_call: TRBV6-5; clone_size: .; d_call: .; cdr3_length: 13; cdr3_nt: TGTGCCAGCAGTTACAGTGAGAACACTGAAGCTTTCTTT; cdr3_aa: CASSYSENTEAFF
j_call: TRBJ2-7; v_call: TRBV27; clone_size: .; d_call: TRBD1; cdr3_length: 14; cdr3_nt: TGTGCCAGCAGTTCTCGGACAGGGGGGTACGAGCAGTACTTC; cdr3_aa: CASSSRTGGYEQYF
j_call: TRBJ1-2; v_call: TRBV12-5; clone_size: .; d_call: TRBD1; cdr3_length: 16; cdr3_nt: TGTGCTAGTGGTTTGGTACCGGGCAGGGGGCAGAGTGGCTACACCTTC; cdr3_aa: CASGLVPGRGQSGYTF